This entry lists 21 T cell receptor beta chains sequenced from one sample in a study of metastatic and nonmetastatic thyroid tumors. There were no patients who had received any treatment before thyroid surgery. From the PCR reads, TCRdb re-called clones with MiXCR. Found here are roughly 22,000 clones, 36% of them singletons; the top ten hold approximately 21%. Sequenced sample: blood. The receptors here all came from a male donor with papillary thyroid cancer or a benign thyroid nodule (not recorded which). Some clones in this sample may be carry-over from other donors' samples.

CDR3 residues: CASTTGNQETQYF. The CDR3 DNA sequence: TGTGCCAGCACCACGGGAAACCAAGAGACCCAGTACTTC. The chain links TRBV12-3 or TRBV12-4 to TRBJ2-5; tentative D call: TRBD2 (5 bases). The CDR3 sequence is 13 residues long. V shed 7 bases and J shed 0 bases, with 9 bases lying between them.

This chain connects TRBV28 to TRBJ1-2, with 7 bases aligning to TRBD1. CDR3 size: 14 residues. Germline V gene sequence: CDR1 MDHEN, CDR2 SYDVKM. The trim removed 6 bases at V and 8 bases at J, leaving 12 bases unmatched. The CDR3 DNA reads TGTGCCAGCAGCCTTAGGACAGGCTGGCAGGGCTACACCTTC. Its protein product is CASSLRTGWQGYTF.

This chain links TRBV12-3 or TRBV12-4 with TRBJ2-7; 10 bases fit TRBD2. Germline trimming cut 3 bases from V and 2 bases from J; bases unmatched to any gene: 4. The CDR3 runs 15 residues. In DNA form, the CDR3 reads TGTGCCAGCAGTTTGCGAGCGGGAGGGCCCTACGAGCAGTACGTC. It specifies CASSLRAGGPYEQYV.

The chain recombines TRBV9 with TRBJ2-7, with 8 bases aligning to TRBD2. J lost 4 bases, V lost 0 bases, and 6 bases had no gene match. Per germline, CDR1 SGDLS and CDR2 YYNGEE. The CDR3 runs to 15 residues. In DNA form, the CDR3 reads TGTGCCAGCAGCGTAGATCCAGCGGGAGAATACGAGCAGTACTTC. Its translation: CASSVDPAGEYEQYF.

The rearrangement links TRBV5-4 to TRBJ2-7; D is possibly TRBD2 (6 bases). Germline V gene data show CDR1 as SGHNT and CDR2 as YYREEE (reference sequence). The length of the CDR3 is 13 residues. Trimming cost V 4 bases and J 7 bases, with 15 bases left between them. The CDR3 nucleotides are TGTGCCAGCAGCACTATACTAGCAGGGGAGCAGTACTTC. Protein sequence: CASSTILAGEQYF.

The chain joins TRBV5-1 to TRBJ1-2; D is uncertain. V was trimmed by 4 bases and J by 2 bases, leaving 12 bases between them. Germline V gene sequence: CDR1 SGHRS, CDR2 YFSETQ. The CDR3 spans 14 residues. The CDR3 DNA reads TGCGCCAGCAGCCCCGTGGCGGGGAACTATGGCTACACCTTC. Translation: CASSPVAGNYGYTF.

In its sample, this clone is medium-sized. The chain recombines TRBV6-5 with TRBJ2-3; 13 nucleotides line up with TRBD2. The V gene's germline CDR1 is MNHEY and CDR2 SVGAGI. Losses at the gene ends were 1 base for V and 6 bases for J; bases not matched to a gene: 10. CDR3 size: 18 residues. The CDR3 region is CASSYLPLGLAGEDTQYF. CDR3 in DNA: TGTGCCAGCAGTTACTTACCTCTAGGACTAGCGGGAGAGGATACGCAGTATTTT.

In this sample, this clone turned up a few times. This chain uses TRBV2 with TRBJ1-5; 8 positions match TRBD1. The length of the CDR3 is 14 residues. Trimming removed 3 bases from V and 2 bases from J; junction bases left unmatched: 0. The V gene's germline CDR1 is SNHLY and CDR2 FYNNEI. DNA of the CDR3: TGTGCCAGCAGTGAGGGACAGGGCAATCAGCCCCAGCATTTT. Translating gives CASSEGQGNQPQHF.

Only a few counts were recorded for this clone. This sequence joins TRBV27 and TRBJ2-1; D gene uncertain. Germline assignment: CDR1 MNHEY and CDR2 SMNVEV (reference sequence). This CDR3 region has 11 residues. With 3 bases removed from V and 5 bases from J, the gap between germline ends came to 2 bases. CDR3 protein: CASSFHNEQFF. DNA for the CDR3: TGTGCCAGCAGTTTCCACAATGAGCAGTTCTTC.

This clone was detected a few times. The rearrangement joins TRBV20-1 to TRBJ2-1; TRBD2 agrees at 13 bases. CDR1 and CDR2 from the germline V gene are DFQATT and SNEGSKA (reference sequence). The ends lost 5 bases at V and 8 bases at J; junction bases unmatched: 12. This CDR3 is 16 amino acids long. The CDR3 sequence: CSAYLWTSGRRDEQFF. CDR3 sequence (DNA): TGCAGTGCTTACCTTTGGACTAGCGGGAGAAGAGATGAGCAGTTCTTC.

The genes are TRBV20-1 and TRBJ2-7; TRBD2 matches at 11 bases. The CDR3 is 15 amino acids. After removal of 1 base from V and 9 bases from J, the junction contained 11 bases not matched to a gene. Germline V gene lookup returns CDR1 DFQATT and CDR2 SNEGSKA (reference sequence). The CDR3 is CSARVPTSGEMGQYF. The CDR3 nucleotides are TGCAGTGCTAGAGTCCCGACTAGCGGGGAAATGGGGCAGTACTTC.

Within the sample, this clone is medium-sized. The chain uses TRBV20-1 and TRBJ2-3; D uncertain. The CDR3 is 15 amino acids. The germline V gene has CDR1 DFQATT and CDR2 SNEGSKA (reference sequence). Trimming pared 1 base from V and 2 bases from J, leaving 13 bases between. The CDR3 DNA reads TGCAGTGCTAGAGGGAACATCGGGTTCACAGATACGCAGTATTTT. It yields the protein CSARGNIGFTDTQYF.

The V and J genes are TRBV19 and TRBJ2-1, with D tentatively TRBD2 (5 bases). Per germline, CDR1 LNHDA and CDR2 SQIVND (reference sequence). Trimming stripped 4 bases from V and 9 bases from J, with 10 bases between. CDR3 length: 12 residues. The CDR3 region is CASSTEGVEQFF. The CDR3 bases are TGTGCCAGTAGTACTGAGGGAGTTGAGCAGTTCTTC.

The V gene is TRBV6-2 or TRBV6-3, the J gene TRBJ2-2; tentatively, D is TRBD1 (7 bases). The V end lost 7 bases, the J end lost 3 bases, and 15 bases lay between the germline ends. CDR3 length: 15 amino acids. CDR1 MNHEY and CDR2 SVGEGT come from the germline V gene. CDR3 protein: CASTHTGEDTGELFF. The CDR3 bases are TGTGCCAGCACCCATACAGGGGAGGACACCGGGGAGCTGTTTTTT.

This clone was found many times. J is TRBJ1-4 and V is TRBV7-9; perhaps TRBD1 as D (5 bases). V lost 4 bases to trimming and J lost 0 bases, with 15 bases between them. Germline V gives CDR1 SEHNR, CDR2 FQNEAQ (reference sequence). The CDR3 is 17 amino acids. The CDR3 coding sequence is TGTGCCAGCAGCTCTTTAGTAGACAGTTCAACTAATGAAAAACTGTTTTTT. Its translation: CASSSLVDSSTNEKLFF. The full variable domain, with the rest looked up from reference TRBV7-9 and TRBJ1-4, is DTGVSQNPRHKITKRGQNVTFRCDPISEHNRLYWYRQTLGQGPEFLTYFQNEAQLEKSRLLSDRFSAERPKGSFSTLEIQRTEQGDSAMYLCASSSLVDSSTNEKLFFGSGTQLSVL.

The V and J genes are TRBV6-1 and TRBJ2-2; D might be TRBD1 (6 bases). CDR1 and CDR2 (germline): MNHNS, SASEGT. Trimming shortened V by 5 bases and J by 5 bases, and 15 bases separated the two germline ends. The CDR3 spans 15 residues. The CDR3 coding sequence is TGTGCCAGCAGTACAGGGATGATGGGGACCGGGGAGCTGTTTTTT. It yields the protein CASSTGMMGTGELFF.

J is TRBJ2-6 and V is TRBV19; no clear D. Trimming stripped 7 bases from V and 2 bases from J, with 9 bases between. CDR3 size: 14 residues. Germline V gene sequence: CDR1 LNHDA, CDR2 SQIVND (reference sequence). The CDR3 sequence: CASTLLAGANVLTF. CDR3 DNA: TGTGCCAGTACCCTATTGGCTGGGGCCAACGTCCTGACTTTC.

The chain joins TRBV2 to TRBJ1-5, with D uncertain. Germline CDR1 and CDR2: SNHLY and FYNNEI. The CDR3 is made up of 14 amino acids. V gave up 3 bases and J gave up 1 base, with 7 bases separating them. CDR3 nucleotides: TGTGCCAGCAGTGATATGGAGAGCAATCAGCCCCAGCATTTT. Its protein is CASSDMESNQPQHF. Drawing the rest from reference TRBV2 and TRBJ1-5, the complete variable domain is EPEVTQTPSHQVTQMGQEVILRCVPISNHLYFYWYRQILGQKVEFLVSFYNNEISEKSEIFDDQFSVERPDGSNFTLKIRSTKLEDSAMYFCASSDMESNQPQHFGDGTRLSIL.

The J gene is TRBJ2-2, the V gene TRBV30; perhaps D is TRBD1 or TRBD2 (5 bases each). Trimming took 5 bases from V and 14 from J, leaving 12 bases between them. Germline V gives CDR1 GTSNPN, CDR2 SVGIG (reference sequence). There are 10 residues in the CDR3. The CDR3 here is CAWGTLELFF. The DNA for the CDR3 is TGTGCCTGGGGGACCTTGGAACTGTTTTTT.

This clone was seen many times. The chain employs TRBV24-1 and TRBJ2-1, with D uncertain. V was pared by 5 bases and J by 2 bases, with 6 bases between. Germline V gene lookup returns CDR1 KGHDR and CDR2 SFDVKD. This CDR3 has 13 residues. CDR3 in amino acids: CATSGPTYNEQFF. CDR3 coding DNA: TGTGCCACCAGTGGGCCCACCTACAATGAGCAGTTCTTC.

The sample holds many counts of this clone. This chain uses TRBV27 with TRBJ2-7; unclear D gene. Looked up from germline, CDR1 is MNHEY and CDR2 is SMNVEV (reference sequence). The CDR3 loop spans 13 amino acids. With 2 bases removed from V and 0 bases from J, the gap between germline ends came to 5 bases. CDR3 protein: CASSLTPSYEQYF. The CDR3 bases are TGTGCCAGCAGTTTAACGCCCTCCTACGAGCAGTACTTC.